The 23 T cell receptor beta chains below come from one sample, sequenced in a study of response to subunit inactivated influenza vaccine. Each CDR3 protein is one row after TCRdb ran MiXCR on the RT-PCR reads. The sample includes 650,000 to 800,000 distinct CDR3 sequences, under 20% of them seen just once. The sample consisted of PBMCs from blood, taken 4 to 6 days after vaccination. The receptors stem from a man between 45 and 60 years old who received an inactivated influenza vaccine.

This clonotype was found many times. This chain links TRBV7-2 with TRBJ2-1, with 7 nucleotides matching TRBD1. CDR1 is SGHTA, CDR2 FQGNSA, per germline. The CDR3 totals 12 residues. Trimming took 5 bases from V and 9 from J; bases not matched to a gene: 4. The CDR3: CASSRRQGEQFF. In DNA form, the CDR3 reads TGTGCCAGCAGCCGCCGACAGGGTGAGCAGTTCTTC.

This chain joins TRBV20-1 and TRBJ1-2; maybe TRBD1 (6 bases). Trimming cost V 6 bases and J 6 bases, with 14 bases left between them. This CDR3 comprises 12 residues. Per germline, CDR1 DFQATT and CDR2 SNEGSKA (reference sequence). The CDR3 sequence: CSANREWDGYTF. The CDR3 DNA follows: TGCAGTGCAAACAGGGAGTGGGATGGCTACACCTTC.

This clonotype was observed a few times. The rearrangement uses TRBV20-1 and TRBJ2-4; the match to TRBD1 covers 8 bases. The ends lost 6 bases at V and 2 bases at J; junction bases unmatched: 6. The CDR3 is made up of 14 amino acids. The V gene's germline CDR1 is DFQATT and CDR2 SNEGSKA (reference sequence). In DNA form, the CDR3 reads TGCAGTGCCCATCGGACAGGGTCCAAAAACATTCAGTACTTC. Its protein product is CSAHRTGSKNIQYF.

This chain uses TRBV7-7 with TRBJ2-2; 7 positions agree with TRBD2. The germline V gene has CDR1 SSHAT and CDR2 FNYEAQ (reference sequence). The CDR3 length is 15 residues. The CDR3 loop reads CSSSLSGVGTGELFF. CDR3 nucleotide sequence: TGTTCTAGCAGCTTAAGCGGGGTTGGCACCGGGGAGCTGTTTTTT.

This clonotype has only a few counts. CDR3 sequence reads: CSASGAATYEQYF. The CDR3 region has the DNA TGCAGTGCTAGTGGGGCGGCCACCTACGAGCAGTACTTC. The V and J genes are TRBV20-1 and TRBJ2-7; a possible D gene is TRBD1 (5 bases). The CDR3 contains 13 residues. V was clipped by 3 bases and J by 2 bases, with 11 bases between them. Germline CDR1 reads DFQATT; CDR2 reads SNEGSKA (reference sequence).

The chain joins TRBV20-1 to TRBJ1-2; D is perhaps TRBD1 (5 bases). The germline V gene encodes CDR1 DFQATT and CDR2 SNEGSKA (reference sequence). Trimming left V 1 base short and J 1 base short, with 19 bases between. This CDR3 spans 17 amino acids. The CDR3 protein is CSARVGRGRGDNYGYTF. CDR3 bases: TGCAGTGCTAGAGTTGGTAGAGGGAGGGGAGATAACTATGGCTACACCTTC.

As concerns this clonotype: A junction end diverges from the germline sequence, so it may reflect a read error. DNA of the CDR3: TGTGCCAGCTCCCCACGGGGGACAGGGTTTGGCGAGCAGTACTTC. Amino acid sequence: CASSPRGTGFGEQYF. This chain links TRBV18 with TRBJ2-7; 9 bases agree with TRBD1. CDR3 length: 15 amino acids. Per germline, CDR1 KGHSH and CDR2 LQKENI.

The gene calls are TRBV15 and TRBJ2-3; D remains unclear. Trimming removed 6 bases at V and 0 bases at J, with 13 bases between. The CDR3 consists of 15 residues. Germline CDR1 is LNHNV and CDR2 is YYDKDF (reference sequence). CDR3 sequence (DNA): TGTGCCACCAGGGGCGACGAAGTTAGCACAGATACGCAGTATTTT. Protein sequence: CATRGDEVSTDTQYF.

This clonotype showed up just a few times. The V gene is TRBV12-3 or TRBV12-4, the J gene TRBJ2-1; 10 bases match TRBD2. The CDR3 spans 16 residues. Germline trimming cut 2 bases from V and 4 bases from J; bases unmatched to any gene: 5. CDR3 region: CASSLMASGGYNEQFF. As DNA, the CDR3 is TGTGCCAGCAGTTTAATGGCTAGCGGGGGATACAATGAGCAGTTCTTC.

The genes are TRBV27 and TRBJ2-1; D not certain. The germline V gene encodes CDR1 MNHEY and CDR2 SMNVEV (reference sequence). V lost 8 bases and J lost 4, with 9 bases in between. CDR3 length: 12 residues. CDR3 protein: CASGRKYNEQFF. The DNA for the CDR3 is TGTGCCAGCGGTCGCAAGTACAATGAGCAGTTCTTC.

In this sample, this clonotype turned up many times. The V call is TRBV29-1, the J call TRBJ2-7; D might be TRBD1 (5 bases). Looked up from germline, CDR1 is SQVTM and CDR2 is ANQGSEA. Deletions cut 6 bases from V and 2 bases from J, with 26 bases between. The CDR3 has 17 residues. The CDR3 sequence is CSVATAGSALLTYEQYF. The CDR3 DNA is TGCAGCGTAGCTACGGCAGGGTCAGCCCTCTTAACCTACGAGCAGTACTTC.

The V call is TRBV10-3, the J call TRBJ2-2; D remains unclear. CDR3 length: 14 residues. Germline V gene sequence: CDR1 ENHRY, CDR2 SYGVKD. The V end was cut by 4 bases, the J end by 6 bases, with 12 bases between. The CDR3, as DNA: TGTGCCATCAGTGCACCCACCGGTTCCGGGGAGCTGTTTTTT. It encodes CAISAPTGSGELFF.

The V call is TRBV29-1, the J call TRBJ1-1; 7 nucleotides match TRBD1. This CDR3 region has 13 residues. The junction had 10 bases not matched to a gene; V was cut back by 7 bases and J by 5 bases. Per germline, CDR1 SQVTM and CDR2 ANQGSEA. In DNA, the CDR3 is TGCAGCGCCGCCGAGGGACAGATAACTGAAGCTTTCTTT. Protein product: CSAAEGQITEAFF. The full variable domain, in which reference TRBV29-1 and TRBJ1-1 provide the parts outside the CDR3, is SAVISQKPSRDICQRGTSLTIQCQVDSQVTMMFWYRQQPGQSLTLIATANQGSEATYESGFVIDKFPISRPNLTFSTLTVSNMSPEDSSIYLCSAAEGQITEAFFGQGTRLTVV.

The CDR3 DNA reads TGTGCCTGGAGGGTCGGACTAGCGGCTGCCTACGAGCAGTACTTC. Its translation: CAWRVGLAAAYEQYF. The chain carries TRBV30 and TRBJ2-7, with 10 bases fitting TRBD2. Per the germline V gene, CDR1 is GTSNPN and CDR2 is SVGIG (reference sequence). This CDR3 spans 15 amino acids. V was pared by 3 bases and J by 2 bases, with 7 bases of the junction left unmatched.

As regards this clonotype: This may arise from a read error, as a much more abundant clone is one base away. This chain uses TRBV28 with TRBJ2-7, with 7 bases aligning to TRBD1. This CDR3 comprises 15 residues. CDR1 and CDR2 (germline): MDHEN, SYDVKM. For the CDR3, the DNA is TGTCCCAGCAGGAACCGGGCAGGGGGCTCCTACGAGCAGTACTTC. Translation gives CPSRNRAGGSYEQYF.

This clonotype was picked up a small number of times. The rearrangement uses TRBV7-2 and TRBJ2-5; D is perhaps TRBD2 (6 bases). CDR3 length equals 15 residues. Trimming left V 1 base short and J 5 bases short, with 14 bases between. Germline CDR1 reads SGHTA; CDR2 reads FQGNSA. The CDR3 sequence: CASSLEGRRGETQYF. For the CDR3, the DNA is TGTGCCAGCAGCTTAGAAGGCAGGCGGGGTGAGACCCAGTACTTC.

This clonotype showed up just a few times. The chain joins TRBV7-2 to TRBJ1-4, with D possibly matching TRBD1 (6 bases). Per germline, CDR1 SGHTA and CDR2 FQGNSA. Trimming took off 2 bases at V and 0 bases at J, with 7 bases between the two ends. The CDR3 extends over 15 amino acids. Written as DNA, the CDR3 is TGTGCCAGCAGCTTACAGGGGACAACTAATGAAAAACTGTTTTTT. Translating it yields CASSLQGTTNEKLFF.

The rearrangement links TRBV25-1 to TRBJ1-1; 8 bases are shared with TRBD1. CDR3 length: 15 residues. Per germline, CDR1 MGHDK and CDR2 SYGVNS. V shed 1 base and J 5 bases; nucleotides not matched to a gene: 6. The CDR3 nucleotides are TGTGCCAGCAGTGAATTCGGGCAGGGGGCGACTGAAGCTTTCTTT. Its protein product is CASSEFGQGATEAFF.

The chain recombines TRBV20-1 with TRBJ1-2; no clear D. Germline V CDR1 and CDR2: DFQATT, SNEGSKA (reference sequence). V was shortened by 2 bases and J by 1 base, with 5 bases between the two germline ends. This CDR3 has 12 amino acids. CDR3 DNA sequence: TGCAGTGCTAGACGGATTAACTATGGCTACACCTTC. Its protein is CSARRINYGYTF.

The chain has TRBV7-2 and TRBJ2-1; tentatively, D is TRBD1 (6 bases). V lost 2 bases and J 11 bases, leaving 16 bases between the germline ends. The CDR3 runs to 14 residues. Germline lookup yields CDR1 SGHTA and CDR2 FQGNSA. CDR3 amino acids: CASSLLMGAGKQFF. In DNA form, the CDR3 reads TGTGCCAGCAGCTTACTGATGGGGGCGGGTAAGCAGTTCTTC.

This clonotype was observed many times. The chain joins TRBV29-1 to TRBJ2-7; weak D call: TRBD1 (5 bases). The germline gives CDR1 SQVTM, CDR2 ANQGSEA. V was trimmed by 6 bases and J by 0 bases, leaving 6 bases between them. The CDR3 is 11 amino acids. The CDR3 region has the DNA TGCAGCGTGGACAACTCCTACGAGCAGTACTTC. This translates into CSVDNSYEQYF.

A few counts support this clonotype. The rearrangement uses TRBV20-1 and TRBJ2-1; TRBD2 aligns across 7 bases. The germline CDR1 and CDR2 sequences are DFQATT and SNEGSKA (reference sequence). The CDR3 extends over 17 amino acids. With 0 bases clipped from V and 8 bases from J, the junction kept 16 bases outside the gene matches. The CDR3, as DNA: TGCAGTGCTAGAGATCTTAAGTTCGGCGGGAGAAGGGATGAGCAGTTCTTC. This translates into CSARDLKFGGRRDEQFF.

The rearrangement uses TRBV7-6 and TRBJ2-2; D assignment may be TRBD1 or TRBD2 (5 bases each). The CDR3 has 17 residues. In germline, CDR1 is SGHVS, CDR2 FNYEAQ. The ends were cut back, 5 bases at V and 7 bases at J, with 23 bases in the middle. The CDR3 protein is CASSRPGTPGENGELFF. CDR3 bases: TGTGCCAGCAGCCGCCCCGGGACCCCGGGTGAAAACGGGGAGCTGTTTTTT.